One T cell receptor (beta chain) is described in this entry. Its antigen is not yet known. Per-base quality was not reported, and no clone a single base away is much larger than it. Per the germline V gene (reference sequence), SGHNT is the CDR1 and YYREEE is the CDR2. V is pared back by 0 bases and J by 7 bases, with 11 bases lying between the germline termini. There are 13 amino acids in the CDR3, from cysteine to phenylalanine inclusive. The entry retains the CDR3 DNA only, 39 bases that are in frame from base 1. This specimen belongs to a study of cytomegalovirus exposure and HLA in healthy donors (dated by TCRdb to 2015 to 2018). In terms of the full investigation: An earlier analysis of some 550 of the donors reported approximately 300 Gb of sequence data and roughly 110 million unique TCR beta sequences from some 180 million T cells. An early release covering roughly 640 HLA-typed donors comprised about 310 gigabases of sequencing data and roughly 85 million unique TCR sequences. Of the approximately 400 genotyped donors, approximately 83% fell in the genetic ancestry cluster associated with self-reported Caucasian donors. The study aimed to test whether signatures of past pathogen exposure could be identified by cataloging public T cell receptors. The study used immunosequencing to profile the T cell repertoires of approximately 640 subjects and linked those repertoires to cytomegalovirus serostatus. Besides the first cohort of roughly 700 subjects, a separate validation cohort made up of roughly 120 different subjects was used. High-throughput TCR immunosequencing, statistical association of individual TCRs with disease status, and machine learning were combined to predict cytomegalovirus infection status. A later analysis re-analyzed previously published TCR beta repertoires from approximately 700 donors and added high-resolution HLA genotyping to study TCR occurrence patterns. In the later analysis, no new phenotypic data were used to find candidate immune exposures; instead, reliance was placed on TCR beta sequences and their occurrence across donors. To decide whether each TCR beta V gene segment behaved as functional or pseudogenic, an earlier analysis of some 600 of the donors relied on high-throughput TCR beta sequencing. Donor age, sex, ethnicity and CMV serostatus were compiled together with the repertoire data. Genome-wide SNP genotypes for about three fifths of the roughly 670 donors were used in a later genetic analysis, which treated that subset as a discovery cohort. Every discovery cohort repertoire had been produced on one sequencing platform. Class I and class II HLA loci were covered by the typing at four-digit resolution. The number of donors typed differed by locus, with roughly 629-640 for A, B, C, DRB1 and DQB1, more than 500 for DQA1, over 600 for DPA1, and around 430 for DPB1. Several DR-DQ haplotypes were handled as single units for association and clustering because linkage in the cohort was strong. Among several hundred genotyped donors of the cohort, an average of approximately 220,000 unique TCR beta nucleotide sequences was sequenced per donor, of which 15% to 20% were non-productive. What the study reported, not specific to this receptor: A later genetic analysis reported fewer N-insertions in productive TCRs among donors in an Asian-associated ancestry cluster than the roughly 640-donor mean. In a later analysis, several top co-occurrence clusters were reported to appear linked to parvovirus B19, influenza, CMV and Epstein-Barr virus. A later analysis associated 16,951 TCR beta sequences with specific HLA alleles at a false discovery rate of 0.05. In vitro tests confirmed that a few of the cytomegalovirus-associated TCR beta chains recognize cytomegalovirus antigens. Most TCR sequences were observed very rarely across donors, whereas some public TCRs were present in many individuals. When HLA alleles, especially DR and DQ, strongly co-occurred, TCR associations were difficult to assign to individual alleles. A further reported finding was that TCR beta sequences accurately predicted the HLA-A and HLA-B alleles for most subjects in the first cohort. In both the original and validation cohorts, the classifier was reported to diagnose cytomegalovirus status with high specificity and sensitivity. Broadly in line with IMGT annotations, most TCR beta V segments showed up in productive rearrangements about 90% or about 30% of the time in an earlier analysis of around 600 of the donors. Sequencing depth was assumed to be roughly uniform across donors in the presence/absence analyses, though that assumption may not hold. An association between a missense DCLRE1C variant and V-gene and J-gene trimming of TCR beta chains was found in a later genetic analysis and replicated in an independent cohort. Linkage disequilibrium might explain the correlated functional status among segregating V segments, but an unknown experimental factor could not be excluded. According to the authors, the approach could potentially be generalized to other disease states and immunological phenotypes. A cluster of highly shared sequence variants was judged likely to represent a technical artifact of the sequencing pipeline. Because counts were too low, around 18 rarely observed V segments, including chromosome 9 orphons, were left out of the earlier analysis of roughly 600 of the donors. The study listed over 150 TCR beta chains as associated with cytomegalovirus. Most CMV-associated TCR beta chains appeared to be HLA-restricted in a later analysis, and the HLA associations seemed to be driven largely by CMV exposure. Some IMGT-functional V segments, including TRBV6-2 and TRBV6-3, could not be told apart with the 87-base-pair reads, so those segments were excluded. Compared with equally common non-associated chains, HLA-associated TCR beta chains in a later analysis were more clonally expanded and had lower generation probabilities. The only immune exposure information available for the cohort was CMV serostatus. According to a later analysis, TCR association rates differed among HLA loci, with DRB1 alleles showing the most associated TCRs and HLA-C alleles showing the fewest. The cohort was sequenced for TCR beta chains only, and without alpha or paired-chain data the features that could be detected were limited. Because HLA typing was unavailable for some donors at each locus, only the typed subset was used in association tests.

The cohort consisted of hundreds of healthy bone marrow donors. Cohort members were all nominally healthy when sampled, although unrecorded immune exposures were likely present. The donor was CMV seropositive and was included in the group of 250 to 300 seropositive cohort members. Every donor gave a peripheral blood sample, and the peripheral blood mononuclear cells from that sample were used for TCR beta sequencing. The Qiagen DNeasy Blood Extraction Kit was used to extract genomic DNA from the blood cell samples. The library came from the immunoSEQ multiplex PCR assay. For the multiplex PCR, a mixture combining 60 forward primers for TCR Vbeta segments and 13 reverse primers for TCR Jbeta segments was used. A multiplex PCR assay on genomic DNA amplified the CDR3 region of rearranged TCR beta genes. Amplified TCR beta libraries were sequenced as 87-base-pair reads on the Illumina HiSeq System. The source study handled its data this way. In a later analysis, roughly 80 million unique TCR beta chains were counted across the 650 to 700 repertoires, and approximately 11 million of these chains were shared by at least two donors. Raw reads were error-corrected and collapsed into unique sequences by a nearest-neighbor algorithm in which closely related sequences were merged to remove PCR and sequencing errors. V, D and J gene segments were assigned by aligning CDR3 sequences to IMGT reference sequences. For a sequence to be retained, a match of at least six nucleotides to both a V gene segment and a J gene segment was required. A rearrangement counted as productive if the CDR3 had no stop codons and remained in frame with V and J, and every other rearrangement counted as non-productive. CDR3 was defined according to IMGT convention as the region running from the second conserved V-encoded cysteine to the conserved J-encoded phenylalanine. Sequences without an unambiguous match to a single V gene segment were excluded from the earlier analysis of about 600 of the donors. An earlier analysis of some 500 of the donors classified V segments as functional when productive rearrangements were above 56.7% and as segregating when the standard deviation between donors was above 5%. A statistical classification framework was developed to diagnose cytomegalovirus status using the catalog of TCR beta chain sequences. V and J gene assignment, in a later analysis, came from comparing TCR nucleotide sequences with IMGT/GENE-DB human TR gene sequences. A later analysis assigned CDR3 sequences and most-parsimonious VDJ recombination scenarios with the TCRdist pipeline. In a later analysis, every TCR beta chain was defined by the combination of its CDR3 amino acid sequence and its V-gene family, and reads without a unique V-gene family were dropped. To address suspected cross-contamination and a sequencing artifact, a later analysis removed roughly 640 highly shared, low-generation-probability nucleotide sequences. A later analysis calculated a clonal expansion index for each public chain from normalized within-repertoire ranks of inferred template counts. A later analysis computed generation probabilities with a VDJ recombination model fitted to out-of-frame rearrangements, and checked the results against IGoR. Hypergeometric tests were used in a later analysis to score TCR-TCR, TCR-HLA and TCR-CMV co-occurrence, with a repertoire-size bias correction applied to the TCR pairs. False discovery rates were estimated in a later analysis by permuting HLA or CMV assignments 20 times. In a later analysis, co-occurring TCRs were grouped with DBSCAN, and TCRdist sequence similarity was added when clustering was performed within HLA-allele-positive subsets. Co-occurrence clustering excluded repertoires with fewer than 30,000 or more than 120,000 public chains, plus five with anomalous nucleotide sharing. TCRdb took this table from immuneACCESS and kept in-frame rearrangements with V and J called. Such tables lack part of the clones; where checked against another copy, unresolved V genes explain under half of the gap, and the rest is unexplained. V and J calls and clone size come straight from that table; D and trimming were deduced from the DNA. Present in this sample are 150,000 or so clones, around 79% of which were seen just once. Less than 10% of the sample is in the top ten clones.

This clonotype was obtained from a man aged 25-40 years in good health and CMV-seropositive. The sample comprised PBMCs. The receptor chain draws on TRBV5-4 and TRBJ2-7, with TRBD1 perhaps the D gene, on 5 matching bases. DNA sequence: TGTGCCAGCAGCTTGGAGGGGCCCCGGGAGCAGTACTTC. It encodes CASSLEGPREQYF.